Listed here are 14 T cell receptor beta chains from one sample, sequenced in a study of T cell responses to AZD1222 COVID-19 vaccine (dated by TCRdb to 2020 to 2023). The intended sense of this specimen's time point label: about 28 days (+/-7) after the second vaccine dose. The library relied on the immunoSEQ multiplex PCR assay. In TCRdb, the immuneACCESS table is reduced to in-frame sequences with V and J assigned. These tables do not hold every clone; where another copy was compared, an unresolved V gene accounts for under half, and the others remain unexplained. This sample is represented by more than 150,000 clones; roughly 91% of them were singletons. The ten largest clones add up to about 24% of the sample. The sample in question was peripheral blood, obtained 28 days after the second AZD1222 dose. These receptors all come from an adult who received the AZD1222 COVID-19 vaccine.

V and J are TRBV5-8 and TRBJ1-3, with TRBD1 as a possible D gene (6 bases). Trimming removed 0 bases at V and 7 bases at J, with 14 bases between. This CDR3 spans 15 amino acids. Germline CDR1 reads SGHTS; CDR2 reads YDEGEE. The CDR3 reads CASSLGQEIINTIYF. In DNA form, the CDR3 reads TGTGCCAGCAGCTTGGGACAGGAAATAATCAACACCATATATTTT.

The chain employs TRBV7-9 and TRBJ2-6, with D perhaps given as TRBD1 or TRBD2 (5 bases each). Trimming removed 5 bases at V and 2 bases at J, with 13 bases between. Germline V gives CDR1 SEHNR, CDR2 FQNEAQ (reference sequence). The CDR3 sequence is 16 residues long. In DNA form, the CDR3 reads TGTGCCAGCAGCCGAAGAGGGGTGGCTGGGGCCAACGTCCTGACTTTC. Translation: CASSRRGVAGANVLTF.

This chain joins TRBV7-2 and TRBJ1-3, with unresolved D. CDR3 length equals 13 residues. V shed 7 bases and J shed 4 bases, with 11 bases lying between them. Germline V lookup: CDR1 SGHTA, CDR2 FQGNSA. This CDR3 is CASTTTPGNTIYF. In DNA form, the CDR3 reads TGTGCCAGCACAACAACTCCAGGAAACACCATATATTTT.

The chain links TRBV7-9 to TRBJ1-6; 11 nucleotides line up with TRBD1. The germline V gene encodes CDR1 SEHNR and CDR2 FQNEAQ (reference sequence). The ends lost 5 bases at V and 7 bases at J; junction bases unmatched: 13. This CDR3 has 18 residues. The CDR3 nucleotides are TGTGCCAGCAGCGCCGGGACAGGGGGAGTAAGGAGAAATTCACCCCTCCACTTT. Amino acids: CASSAGTGGVRRNSPLHF.

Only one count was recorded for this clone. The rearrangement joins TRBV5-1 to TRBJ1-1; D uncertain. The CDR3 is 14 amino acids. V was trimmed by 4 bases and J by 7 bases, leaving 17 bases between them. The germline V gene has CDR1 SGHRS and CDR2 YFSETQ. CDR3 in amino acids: CASSLLGADDEAFF. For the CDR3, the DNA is TGCGCCAGCAGCCTCCTAGGTGCAGATGATGAAGCTTTCTTT.

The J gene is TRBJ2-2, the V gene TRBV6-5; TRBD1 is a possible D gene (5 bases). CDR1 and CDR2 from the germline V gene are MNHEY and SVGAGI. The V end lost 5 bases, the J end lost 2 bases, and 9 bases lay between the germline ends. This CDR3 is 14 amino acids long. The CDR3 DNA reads TGTGCCAGCAGTAGCAGGGTTAACACCGGGGAGCTGTTTTTT. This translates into CASSSRVNTGELFF.

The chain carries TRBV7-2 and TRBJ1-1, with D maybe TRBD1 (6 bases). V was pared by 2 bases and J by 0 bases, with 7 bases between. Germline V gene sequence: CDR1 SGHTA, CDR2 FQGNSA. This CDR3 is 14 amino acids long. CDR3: CASSLRGMNTEAFF. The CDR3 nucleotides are TGTGCCAGCAGCTTAAGGGGGATGAACACTGAAGCTTTCTTT. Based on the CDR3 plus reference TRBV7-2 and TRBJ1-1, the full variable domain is GAGVSQSPSNKVTEKGKDVELRCDPISGHTALYWYRQSLGQGLEFLIYFQGNSAPDKSGLPSDRFSAERTGGSVSTLTIQRTQQEDSAVYLCASSLRGMNTEAFFGQGTRLTVV.

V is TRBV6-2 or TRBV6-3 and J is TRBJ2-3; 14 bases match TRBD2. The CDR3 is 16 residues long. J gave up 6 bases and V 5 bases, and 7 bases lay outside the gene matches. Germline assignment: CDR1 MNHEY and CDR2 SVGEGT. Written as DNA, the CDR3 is TGTGCCAGCAGTGGGACTAGCGGGAGTGTGGCCGATACGCAGTATTTT. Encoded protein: CASSGTSGSVADTQYF.

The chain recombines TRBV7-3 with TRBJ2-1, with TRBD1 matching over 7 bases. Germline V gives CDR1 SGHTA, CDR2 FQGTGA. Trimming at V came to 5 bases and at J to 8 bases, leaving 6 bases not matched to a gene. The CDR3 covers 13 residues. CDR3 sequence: CASSPDRDDEQFF. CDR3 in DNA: TGTGCCAGCAGCCCTGACAGGGACGATGAGCAGTTCTTC.

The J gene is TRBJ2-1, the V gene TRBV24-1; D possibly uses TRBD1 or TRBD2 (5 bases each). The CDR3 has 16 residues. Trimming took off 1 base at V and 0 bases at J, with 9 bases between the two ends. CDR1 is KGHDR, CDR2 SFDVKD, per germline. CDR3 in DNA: TGTGCCACCAGTGATTTTCCAGGGAGCTCCTACAATGAGCAGTTCTTC. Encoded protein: CATSDFPGSSYNEQFF.

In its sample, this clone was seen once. The CDR3 spells CASSDRGPTGELFF. The CDR3 DNA reads as TGTGCCAGCAGCGACAGGGGGCCCACCGGGGAGCTGTTTTTT. The chain recombines TRBV28 with TRBJ2-2, with 10 bases that match TRBD1. The CDR3 is made up of 14 amino acids. CDR1 is MDHEN, CDR2 SYDVKM, per germline. Trimming cost V 6 bases and J 4 bases; bases outside gene matches: 2.

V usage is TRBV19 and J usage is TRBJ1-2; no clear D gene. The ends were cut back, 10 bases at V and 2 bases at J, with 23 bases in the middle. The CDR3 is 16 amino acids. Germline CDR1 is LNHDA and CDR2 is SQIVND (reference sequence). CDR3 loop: CATTTKWRVGNYGYTF. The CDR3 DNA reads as TGTGCCACCACCACCAAGTGGAGGGTCGGGAACTATGGCTACACCTTC.

CDR3 in DNA: TGTGCCAGTAGTCCCTGGGGGTCTAGCGGCACAGATACGCAGTATTTT. This translates into CASSPWGSSGTDTQYF. This chain links TRBV19 with TRBJ2-3; weak D call: TRBD2 (6 bases). Trimming removed 5 bases at V and 1 base at J, with 16 bases between. The germline CDR1 and CDR2 sequences are LNHDA and SQIVND (reference sequence). This CDR3 is 16 amino acids long.

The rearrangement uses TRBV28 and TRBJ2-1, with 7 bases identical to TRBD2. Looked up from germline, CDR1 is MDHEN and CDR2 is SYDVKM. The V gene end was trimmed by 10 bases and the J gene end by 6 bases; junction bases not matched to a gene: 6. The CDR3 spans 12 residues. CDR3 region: CATIAGANEQFF. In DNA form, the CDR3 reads TGTGCCACTATAGCGGGCGCCAATGAGCAGTTCTTC.